The T cell receptor (beta chain) described here comes from a study of OX40 agonist ivuxolimab in advanced cancers. As for the study in general: Across the patients, intravenous ivuxolimab was delivered every 2 weeks at 0.01 to 10 mg/kg.

Whole-study findings and limits: Some of the lowest clonal expansion was seen in partial responders at 0.1-3.0 mg/kg. Doses of 0.1 to 3.0 mg/kg were accompanied by clonal expansion of CD4+ and CD8+ blood T cells by week 6.

Germline V gene lookup returns CDR1 SGHRS and CDR2 YFSETQ. This CDR3 has 14 residues. V was shortened by 4 bases and J by 5 bases, with 16 bases between the two germline ends. The repertoire was sequenced with immunoSEQ multiplex PCR; TCRdb's copy has only in-frame clones and lacks some. This table holds fewer than 90,000 clones, over 75% found once. On this clone: Antigen specificity is unknown.

The TCR comes from an adult with an advanced solid tumor such as melanoma, head and neck, liver or kidney cancer. Sequencing used CD4+ or CD8+ T cells sorted from blood, obtained in a trial of the OX40 agonist ivuxolimab. The chain employs TRBV5-1 and TRBJ2-7; D not certain. This chain's CDR3 is CASSPGDGRDEQYF. The DNA for the CDR3 is TGCGCCAGCAGCCCGGGCGACGGACGGGACGAGCAGTACTTC.